This TCR beta chain was captured by sequencing in a study of T cell responses to AZD1222 COVID-19 vaccine. Findings and limits, study-wide: After two AZD1222 doses, spike-specific TCR breadth and depth rose versus day 0. Only 5 or 6 individuals given AZD1222 were seropositive at baseline. The donor cohort was predominantly white British with a female majority, and clonal diversity may have been underestimated.

Trimming pared 5 bases from V and 6 bases from J, leaving 16 bases between. Per germline, CDR1 SGHTA and CDR2 FQGNSA. The CDR3 loop spans 14 amino acids. Regarding this clone: Its target is unknown.

Assay used: immunoSEQ multiplex PCR; TCRdb lists only in-frame clones, some missing. The sample has around 110,000 clones, 88% seen once; the top ten hold about 10%. The receptor was isolated from an adult in good health. The material sequenced was peripheral blood, taken on day 0 of AZD1222 vaccination. V gene TRBV7-2 combines with J gene TRBJ1-2; a weak D match, TRBD1 (6 bases). The CDR3 protein is CASSQRQGQDGYTF. CDR3 DNA: TGTGCCAGCAGCCAACGTCAGGGGCAGGATGGCTACACCTTC.